The 26 T cell receptor beta chains listed next were all sequenced from one sample in a study of blood T cell repertoires in COVID-19. Profiled with immunoSEQ multiplex PCR; TCRdb holds only in-frame clones, not every one. This table has around 200,000 clones, approximately 89% appearing once. The sample taken for sequencing was peripheral blood. These TCRs come from a man in his forties with active or convalescent COVID-19.

V usage is TRBV25-1 and J usage is TRBJ1-6; 7 bases align to TRBD1. Germline trimming cut 6 bases from V and 6 bases from J; bases unmatched to any gene: 8. The CDR3 runs 15 residues. Germline V gives CDR1 MGHDK, CDR2 SYGVNS. Written as DNA, the CDR3 is TGTGCCAGCAGCTGGGGCGGACAGGCTAATTCACCCCTCCACTTT. It specifies CASSWGGQANSPLHF.

This chain links TRBV10-1 with TRBJ1-4; D may be TRBD1 (6 bases). The CDR3 contains 15 residues. CDR1 and CDR2 from the germline V gene are WNHNN and SYGVQD (reference sequence). V lost 0 bases, J lost 10 bases, and 15 bases lay in between. As DNA, the CDR3 is TGCGCCAGCAGTGAGTCTACCAGGGGAGAAGGAAAACTGTTTTTT. Amino acids: CASSESTRGEGKLFF.

This chain uses TRBV30 with TRBJ2-5; TRBD1 matches 7 bases. The CDR3 runs to 15 residues. Germline assignment: CDR1 GTSNPN and CDR2 SVGIG (reference sequence). V lost 2 bases and J lost 5; bases outside the gene matches: 11. The CDR3 loop is CAWSYPGQLAETQYF. Written as DNA, the CDR3 is TGTGCCTGGAGTTACCCGGGACAGCTCGCGGAGACCCAGTACTTC.

The J gene is TRBJ1-1, the V gene TRBV5-1; D is ambiguous. CDR1 and CDR2 from the germline V gene are SGHRS and YFSETQ. V lost 0 bases, J lost 4 bases, and 7 bases lay in between. The CDR3 contains 13 residues. CDR3 sequence (DNA): TGCGCCAGCAGCTTGGTAAGCGGCACTGAAGCTTTCTTT. This codes for CASSLVSGTEAFF. Full variable domain (rest looked up from reference TRBV5-1 and TRBJ1-1): KAGVTQTPRYLIKTRGQQVTLSCSPISGHRSVSWYQQTPGQGLQFLFEYFSETQRNKGNFPGRFSGRQFSNSRSEMNVSTLELGDSALYLCASSLVSGTEAFFGQGTRLTVV.

This chain joins TRBV19 and TRBJ2-3; 8 bases are a match to TRBD1. CDR3 length: 15 amino acids. From germline, CDR1 is LNHDA and CDR2 SQIVND (reference sequence). With 3 bases clipped from V and 3 bases from J, the junction kept 5 bases outside the gene matches. The CDR3 loop reads CASSIGQGATDTQYF. CDR3 nucleotide sequence: TGTGCCAGTAGTATTGGGCAGGGGGCGACAGATACGCAGTATTTT.

The chain links TRBV4-2 to TRBJ1-4; no reliable D call. CDR1 and CDR2 from the germline V gene are LGHNA and YNFKEQ. V was trimmed by 0 bases and J by 8 bases, leaving 13 bases between them. The CDR3 is 15 residues long. The CDR3 region has the DNA TGTGCCAGCAGCCAAGAGGGCGGGGATGCGGAAAAACTGTTTTTT. Translating gives CASSQEGGDAEKLFF.

The V call is TRBV6-5, the J call TRBJ2-7, with 8 positions matching TRBD2. The germline V gene encodes CDR1 MNHEY and CDR2 SVGAGI. The CDR3 totals 16 residues. The V segment lost 4 bases and the J segment 6 bases; nucleotides outside the gene matches: 14. The chain's CDR3 is CASSSPGLRGASEQYF. For the CDR3, the DNA is TGTGCCAGCAGTTCCCCGGGCTTGCGGGGGGCGAGCGAGCAGTACTTC.

This clone has a handful of counts. The chain combines TRBV4-3 with TRBJ1-3; 7 nucleotides agree with TRBD1. Germline V lookup: CDR1 LGHNA, CDR2 YSLEER. This CDR3 is built from 15 residues. The J segment lost 1 base and the V segment lost 1 base, leaving 1 base of the junction unmatched. The CDR3 bases are TGCGCCAGCAGCCAAGCAGGGGGATCTGGAAACACCATATATTTT. As protein: CASSQAGGSGNTIYF.

This clone came up once. This chain connects TRBV2 to TRBJ1-5; a possible D gene is TRBD1 (5 bases). This CDR3 has 12 amino acids. The V gene's germline CDR1 is SNHLY and CDR2 FYNNEI. Trimming took 8 bases from V and 10 from J, leaving 15 bases between them. Written as DNA, the CDR3 is TGTGCCAGCGGAGAACAGGTCGAACCCCAGCATTTT. Translating it yields CASGEQVEPQHF.

In this sample, this clone turned up once. The rearrangement links TRBV7-2 to TRBJ1-1; a weak D match, TRBD1 (6 bases). Trimming took off 5 bases at V and 1 base at J, with 17 bases between the two ends. Germline values: CDR1 SGHTA, CDR2 FQGNSA. This CDR3 spans 16 amino acids. Here the CDR3 DNA reads TGTGCCAGCAGCCAAACCCCCCAGGACAGGAACACTGAAGCTTTCTTT. This codes for CASSQTPQDRNTEAFF.

The V call is TRBV5-8, the J call TRBJ2-1; 9 bases line up with TRBD2. Germline V gene sequence: CDR1 SGHTS, CDR2 YDEGEE. This CDR3 is built from 14 residues. The trim removed 9 bases at V and 6 bases at J, leaving 10 bases unmatched. DNA for the CDR3: TGTGCCAACCAACCCGGGACTAGCCTCAATGAGCAGTTCTTC. This gives the protein CANQPGTSLNEQFF.

In this sample, this clone turned up once. The chain carries TRBV12-3 or TRBV12-4 and TRBJ1-2; D gene uncertain. The CDR3 consists of 13 residues. Trimming stripped 5 bases from V and 7 bases from J, with 14 bases between. The CDR3: CASSKVTWSGYTF. The CDR3 nucleotides are TGTGCCAGCAGTAAAGTGACCTGGAGTGGCTACACCTTC.

The rearrangement links TRBV27 to TRBJ2-6; D not certain. Trimming cost V 3 bases and J 0 bases, with 9 bases left between them. This CDR3 is 16 amino acids long. Germline V gene data show CDR1 as MNHEY and CDR2 as SMNVEV (reference sequence). This CDR3 is CASSFRGLSGANVLTF. The CDR3 DNA sequence: TGTGCCAGCAGTTTTCGCGGTCTCTCTGGGGCCAACGTCCTGACTTTC.

The J gene is TRBJ2-7, the V gene TRBV5-1; a weak D match, TRBD2 (6 bases). The CDR3 has 12 amino acids. Trimming stripped 6 bases from V and 4 bases from J, with 11 bases between. Germline V gene lookup returns CDR1 SGHRS and CDR2 YFSETQ. CDR3 loop: CASKDGGYEQYF. CDR3 coding DNA: TGCGCCAGCAAGGACGGGGGTTACGAGCAGTACTTC. The complete variable domain, with remaining parts taken from reference TRBV5-1 and TRBJ2-7, reads KAGVTQTPRYLIKTRGQQVTLSCSPISGHRSVSWYQQTPGQGLQFLFEYFSETQRNKGNFPGRFSGRQFSNSRSEMNVSTLELGDSALYLCASKDGGYEQYFGPGTRLTVT.

The genes are TRBV28 and TRBJ2-3, with TRBD2 matching 10 bases. CDR1 is MDHEN, CDR2 SYDVKM, per germline. The CDR3 runs to 16 residues. After removal of 4 bases from V and 4 bases from J, the junction contained 8 bases not matched to a gene. The CDR3 is CASSSTSTSGSDTQYF. Written as DNA, the CDR3 is TGTGCCAGCAGTTCTACCTCGACTAGCGGGTCAGATACGCAGTATTTT.

The V gene is TRBV6-1, the J gene TRBJ1-3; tentatively, D is TRBD1 (5 bases). The CDR3 contains 16 residues. Trimming stripped 0 bases from V and 0 bases from J, with 9 bases between. Germline V gene data show CDR1 as MNHNS and CDR2 as SASEGT. The CDR3: CASSEAYRSSGNTIYF. DNA for the CDR3: TGTGCCAGCAGTGAAGCGTACAGGAGCTCTGGAAACACCATATATTTT.

The chain couples TRBV18 to TRBJ1-5, with 8 nucleotides matching TRBD1. Looked up from germline, CDR1 is KGHSH and CDR2 is LQKENI. The J segment lost 0 bases and the V segment lost 3 bases, leaving 1 base of the junction unmatched. The CDR3 spans 15 residues. The CDR3 coding sequence is TGTGCCAGCTCACCGCAGGGGGCTAGCAATCAGCCCCAGCATTTT. Its protein product is CASSPQGASNQPQHF.

This clone was counted a single time. The chain links TRBV29-1 to TRBJ1-1; the D gene is possibly TRBD1 (6 bases). Germline V gene sequence: CDR1 SQVTM, CDR2 ANQGSEA. V was clipped by 8 bases and J by 0 bases, with 13 bases between them. The length of the CDR3 is 13 residues. The CDR3 loop is CSPLGALNTEAFF. The CDR3, as DNA: TGCAGCCCCTTGGGGGCACTGAACACTGAAGCTTTCTTT.

The chain has TRBV6-6 and TRBJ1-5; D is perhaps TRBD1 (6 bases). The V end lost 5 bases, the J end lost 10 bases, and 21 bases lay between the germline ends. From germline, CDR1 is MNHNY and CDR2 SVGAGI (reference sequence). The CDR3 sequence is 15 residues long. CDR3 loop: CASSAESQGFRPQHF. As DNA, the CDR3 is TGTGCCAGCAGTGCCGAATCACAGGGATTCCGACCCCAGCATTTT.

This rearrangement joins TRBV9 to TRBJ2-1, with TRBD2 matching 12 bases. V lost 4 bases to trimming and J lost 6 bases; unmatched junction nucleotides: 5. Looked up from germline, CDR1 is SGDLS and CDR2 is YYNGEE. The CDR3 spans 15 residues. The CDR3 DNA reads as TGTGCCAGCAGCAAAACTAGCGGGGGGTCCAATGAGCAGTTCTTC. Translated, it gives CASSKTSGGSNEQFF.

This clone was recorded once. J is TRBJ1-6 and V is TRBV3-1 (or the pseudogene TRBV3-2); weak D call: TRBD1 (5 bases). This CDR3 has 13 amino acids. Germline V gene sequence: CDR1 LGHDT, CDR2 YNNKEL (reference sequence). The germline V and J ends were trimmed by 0 bases and 18 bases, with 15 bases remaining between them. The CDR3 sequence: CASSQDAGGTHHF. For the CDR3, the DNA is TGTGCCAGCAGCCAAGATGCGGGGGGGACCCACCACTTT.

This chain connects TRBV6-1 to TRBJ1-6, with 7 bases lining up with TRBD1. The CDR3 consists of 15 residues. V shed 0 bases, J shed 7 bases, and the junction held 3 bases outside the gene matches. Germline CDR1 MNHNS, CDR2 SASEGT. In DNA form, the CDR3 reads TGTGCCAGCAGTGAAGCCGGGACAGAAAATTCACCCCTCCACTTT. Translating gives CASSEAGTENSPLHF.

V gene TRBV30 combines with J gene TRBJ1-2, with D possibly being TRBD1 (5 bases). Germline lookup yields CDR1 GTSNPN and CDR2 SVGIG (reference sequence). V lost 2 bases, J lost 5 bases, and 15 bases lay in between. CDR3 length equals 14 residues. The CDR3 is CAWSRAQGPYGYTF. The CDR3, as DNA: TGTGCCTGGAGTAGGGCCCAGGGCCCGTATGGCTACACCTTC.

The chain joins TRBV6-6 to TRBJ2-1; 10 bases match TRBD2. The CDR3 totals 16 residues. Trimming cost V 4 bases and J 2 bases; bases outside gene matches: 5. The V gene's germline CDR1 is MNHNY and CDR2 SVGAGI (reference sequence). DNA for the CDR3: TGTGCCAGCAGTTCCACCAGCGGGGGGGCCTACAATGAGCAGTTCTTC. Its protein product is CASSSTSGGAYNEQFF.

V is TRBV5-5 and J is TRBJ1-2; D remains ambiguous. Germline lookup yields CDR1 SGHKS and CDR2 YYEKEE (reference sequence). The length of the CDR3 is 12 residues. The V and J ends lost 0 bases and 7 bases respectively, with 7 bases between them. CDR3: CASSLGALGYTF. In DNA form, the CDR3 reads TGTGCCAGCAGCTTGGGAGCTCTTGGCTACACCTTC.

The gene calls are TRBV19 and TRBJ2-1; tentatively, D is TRBD2 (5 bases). The CDR3 runs 14 residues. The V end was cut by 3 bases, the J end by 7 bases, with 13 bases between. Germline V gene lookup returns CDR1 LNHDA and CDR2 SQIVND (reference sequence). CDR3 protein: CASSMGDPRNEQFF. The CDR3 DNA reads TGTGCCAGTAGTATGGGAGACCCCCGGAATGAGCAGTTCTTC. Full variable domain (rest looked up from reference TRBV19 and TRBJ2-1): DGGITQSPKYLFRKEGQNVTLSCEQNLNHDAMYWYRQDPGQGLRLIYYSQIVNDFQKGDIAEGYSVSREKKESFPLTVTSAQKNPTAFYLCASSMGDPRNEQFFGPGTRLTVL.